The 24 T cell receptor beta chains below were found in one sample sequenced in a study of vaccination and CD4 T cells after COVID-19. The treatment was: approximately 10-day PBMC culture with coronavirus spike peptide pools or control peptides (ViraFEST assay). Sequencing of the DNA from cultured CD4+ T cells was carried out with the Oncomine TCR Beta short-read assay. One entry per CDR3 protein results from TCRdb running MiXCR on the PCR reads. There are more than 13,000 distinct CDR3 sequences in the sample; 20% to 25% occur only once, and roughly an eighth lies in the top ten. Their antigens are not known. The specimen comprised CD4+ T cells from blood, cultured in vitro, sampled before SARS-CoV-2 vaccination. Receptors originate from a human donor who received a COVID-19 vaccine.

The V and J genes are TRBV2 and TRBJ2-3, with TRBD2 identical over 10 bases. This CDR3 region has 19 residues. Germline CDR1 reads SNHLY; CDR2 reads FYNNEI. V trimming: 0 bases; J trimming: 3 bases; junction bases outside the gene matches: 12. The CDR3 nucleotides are TGTGCCAGCAGTGAAGCGCTTCCGGGCAGCGGGGGGGAAACAGATACGCAGTATTTT. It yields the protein CASSEALPGSGGETDTQYF. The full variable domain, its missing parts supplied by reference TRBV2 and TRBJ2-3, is EPEVTQTPSHQVTQMGQEVILRCVPISNHLYFYWYRQILGQKVEFLVSFYNNEISEKSEIFDDQFSVERPDGSNFTLKIRSTKLEDSAMYFCASSEALPGSGGETDTQYFGPGTRLTVL.

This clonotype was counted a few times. The CDR3 DNA follows: TGTGCCAGCAGTCCTCGGACTAGCGGGGGCACAGATACGCAGTATTTT. Translated, it gives CASSPRTSGGTDTQYF. The V gene is TRBV12-3 or TRBV12-4, the J gene TRBJ2-3; 12 positions agree with TRBD2. This CDR3 contains 16 residues. Trimming took 5 bases from V and 1 from J; bases not matched to a gene: 4.

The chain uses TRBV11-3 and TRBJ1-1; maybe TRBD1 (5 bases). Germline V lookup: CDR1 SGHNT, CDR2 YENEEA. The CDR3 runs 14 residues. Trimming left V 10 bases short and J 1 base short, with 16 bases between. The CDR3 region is CATTRGRGNTEAFF. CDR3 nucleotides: TGTGCCACCACCAGAGGTAGGGGGAACACTGAAGCTTTCTTT.

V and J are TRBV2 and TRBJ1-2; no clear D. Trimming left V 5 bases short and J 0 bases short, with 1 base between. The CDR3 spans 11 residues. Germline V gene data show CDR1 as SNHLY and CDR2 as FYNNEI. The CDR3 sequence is CASSTNYGYTF. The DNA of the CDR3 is TGTGCCAGCAGTACTAACTATGGCTACACCTTC.

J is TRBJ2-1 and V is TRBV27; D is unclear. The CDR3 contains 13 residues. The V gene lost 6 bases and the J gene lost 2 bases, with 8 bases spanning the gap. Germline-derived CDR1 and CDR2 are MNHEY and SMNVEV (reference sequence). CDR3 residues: CASSPNTYNEQFF. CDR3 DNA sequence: TGTGCCAGCAGCCCTAACACCTACAATGAGCAGTTCTTC.

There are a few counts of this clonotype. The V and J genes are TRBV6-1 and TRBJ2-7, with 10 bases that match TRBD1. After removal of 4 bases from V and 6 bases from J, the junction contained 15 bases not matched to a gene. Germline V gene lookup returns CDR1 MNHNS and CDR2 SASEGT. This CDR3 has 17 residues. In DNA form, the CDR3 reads TGTGCCAGCAGTGCCAGCTCCGGGACAGGGGAACCCGGCGAGCAGTACTTC. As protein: CASSASSGTGEPGEQYF.

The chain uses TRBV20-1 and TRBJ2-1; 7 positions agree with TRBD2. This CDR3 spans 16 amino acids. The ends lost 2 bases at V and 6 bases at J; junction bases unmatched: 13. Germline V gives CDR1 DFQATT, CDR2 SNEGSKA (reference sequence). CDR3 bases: TGCAGTGCTAGAACGTGGACTAGTGTCGATATCAATGAGCAGTTCTTC. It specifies CSARTWTSVDINEQFF.

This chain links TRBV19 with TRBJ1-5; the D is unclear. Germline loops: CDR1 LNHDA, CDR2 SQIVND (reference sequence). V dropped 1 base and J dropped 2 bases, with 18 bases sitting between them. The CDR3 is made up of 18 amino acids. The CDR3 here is CASSIAGSRWDGNQPQHF. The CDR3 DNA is TGTGCCAGTAGTATAGCTGGGAGTAGGTGGGATGGCAATCAGCCCCAGCATTTT.

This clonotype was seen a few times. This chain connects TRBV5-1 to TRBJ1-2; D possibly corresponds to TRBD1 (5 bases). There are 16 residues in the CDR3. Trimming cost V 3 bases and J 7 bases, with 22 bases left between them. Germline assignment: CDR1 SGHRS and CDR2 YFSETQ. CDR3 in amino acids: CASSSLAGNQGRGYTF. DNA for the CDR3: TGCGCCAGCAGCTCCCTCGCTGGCAACCAGGGTCGTGGCTACACCTTC.

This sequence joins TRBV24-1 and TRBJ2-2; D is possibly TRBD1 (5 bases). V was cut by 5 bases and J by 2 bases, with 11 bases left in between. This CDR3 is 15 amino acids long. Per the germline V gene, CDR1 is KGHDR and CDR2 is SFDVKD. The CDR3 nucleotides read TGTGCCACCAGTGCGGTCAGGGCAAACACCGGGGAGCTGTTTTTT. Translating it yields CATSAVRANTGELFF.

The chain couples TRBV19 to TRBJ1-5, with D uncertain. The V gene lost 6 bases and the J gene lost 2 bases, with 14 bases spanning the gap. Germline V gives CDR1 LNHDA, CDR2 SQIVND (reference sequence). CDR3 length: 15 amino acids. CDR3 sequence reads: CASSFNRGGNQPQHF. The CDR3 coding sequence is TGTGCCAGTAGCTTCAACCGCGGGGGCAATCAGCCCCAGCATTTT.

The CDR3 loop reads CASSLVMGQGTNTEAFF. For the CDR3, the DNA is TGTGCCAGCAGTCTCGTGATGGGACAGGGTACGAACACTGAAGCTTTCTTT. The chain recombines TRBV27 with TRBJ1-1, with 9 bases that match TRBD1. After removal of 5 bases from V and 1 base from J, the junction contained 11 bases not matched to a gene. CDR1 is MNHEY and CDR2 is SMNVEV in the germline V gene (reference sequence). The CDR3 is 17 amino acids.

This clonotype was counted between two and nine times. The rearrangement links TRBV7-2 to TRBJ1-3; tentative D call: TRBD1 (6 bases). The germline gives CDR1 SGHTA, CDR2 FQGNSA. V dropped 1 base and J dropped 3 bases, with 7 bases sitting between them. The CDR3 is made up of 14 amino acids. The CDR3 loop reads CASSLGTDGNTIYF. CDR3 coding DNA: TGTGCCAGCAGCTTAGGGACAGATGGAAACACCATATATTTT.

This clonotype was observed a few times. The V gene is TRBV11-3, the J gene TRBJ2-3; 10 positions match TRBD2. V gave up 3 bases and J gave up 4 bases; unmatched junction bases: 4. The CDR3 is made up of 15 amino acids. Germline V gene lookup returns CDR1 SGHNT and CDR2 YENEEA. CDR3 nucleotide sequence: TGTGCCAGCAGCTTGAGCGGGGGGGCCGCAGATACGCAGTATTTT. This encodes CASSLSGGAADTQYF.

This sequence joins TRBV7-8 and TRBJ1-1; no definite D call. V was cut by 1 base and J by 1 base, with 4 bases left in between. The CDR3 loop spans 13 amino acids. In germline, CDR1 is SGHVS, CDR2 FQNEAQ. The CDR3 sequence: CASSLGKNTEAFF. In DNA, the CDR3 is TGTGCCAGCAGCTTAGGAAAGAACACTGAAGCTTTCTTT. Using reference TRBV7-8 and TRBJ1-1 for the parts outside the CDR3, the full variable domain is GAGVSQSPRYKVAKRGQDVALRCDPISGHVSLFWYQQALGQGPEFLTYFQNEAQLDKSGLPSDRFFAERPEGSVSTLKIQRTQQEDSAVYLCASSLGKNTEAFFGQGTRLTVV.

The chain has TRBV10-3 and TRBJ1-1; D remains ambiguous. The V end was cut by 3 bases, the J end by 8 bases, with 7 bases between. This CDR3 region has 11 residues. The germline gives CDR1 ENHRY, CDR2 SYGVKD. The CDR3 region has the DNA TGTGCCATCAGTGATACGGCAGAAGCTTTCTTT. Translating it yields CAISDTAEAFF.

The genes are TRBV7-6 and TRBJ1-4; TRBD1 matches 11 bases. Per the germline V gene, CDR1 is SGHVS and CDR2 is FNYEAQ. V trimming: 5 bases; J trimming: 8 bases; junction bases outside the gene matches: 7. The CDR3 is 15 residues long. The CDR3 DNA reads TGTGCCAGCAGCACCTGGACAGGGGGCGGGGAAAAACTGTTTTTT. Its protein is CASSTWTGGGEKLFF.

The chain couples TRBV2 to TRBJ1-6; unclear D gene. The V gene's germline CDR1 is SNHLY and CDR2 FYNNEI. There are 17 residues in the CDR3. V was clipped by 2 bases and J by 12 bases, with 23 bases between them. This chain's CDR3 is CASSEWSGPRFRLPLHF. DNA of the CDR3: TGTGCCAGCAGTGAATGGTCTGGACCGCGCTTCCGCTTACCCCTCCACTTT.

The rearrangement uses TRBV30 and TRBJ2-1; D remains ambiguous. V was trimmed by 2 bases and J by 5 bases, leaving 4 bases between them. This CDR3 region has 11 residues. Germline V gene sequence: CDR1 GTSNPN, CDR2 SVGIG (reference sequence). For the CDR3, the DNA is TGTGCCTGGAGTCAGGACAATGAGCAGTTCTTC. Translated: CAWSQDNEQFF.

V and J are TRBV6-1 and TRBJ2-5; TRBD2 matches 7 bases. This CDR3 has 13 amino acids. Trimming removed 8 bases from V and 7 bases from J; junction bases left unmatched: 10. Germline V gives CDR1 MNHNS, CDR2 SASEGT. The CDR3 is CASGYRTSGTQYF. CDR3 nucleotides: TGTGCCAGCGGCTACCGGACTAGTGGGACCCAGTACTTC.

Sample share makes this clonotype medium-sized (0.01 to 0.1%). In DNA, the CDR3 is TGTGCCACCAGCAGTGATCAGGGGGCGGCTGGAAACACCATATATTTT. Residues: CATSSDQGAAGNTIYF. The V gene is TRBV15, the J gene TRBJ1-3; 8 bases match TRBD1. Trimming cost V 3 bases and J 2 bases; bases outside gene matches: 6. The CDR3 has 16 residues. Germline CDR1 LNHNV, CDR2 YYDKDF (reference sequence).

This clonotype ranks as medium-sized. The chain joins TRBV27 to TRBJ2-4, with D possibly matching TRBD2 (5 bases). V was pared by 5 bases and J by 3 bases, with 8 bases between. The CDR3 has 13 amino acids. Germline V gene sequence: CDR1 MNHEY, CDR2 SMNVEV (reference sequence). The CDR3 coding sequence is TGTGCCAGCAGTCGGGGTGGCAAAAACATTCAGTACTTC. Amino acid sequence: CASSRGGKNIQYF.

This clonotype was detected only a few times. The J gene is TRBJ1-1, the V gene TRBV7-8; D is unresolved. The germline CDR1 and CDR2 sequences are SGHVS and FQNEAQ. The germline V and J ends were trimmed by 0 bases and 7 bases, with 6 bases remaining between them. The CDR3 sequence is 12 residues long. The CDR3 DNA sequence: TGTGCCAGCAGCTTAGCGTTTAATGAAGCTTTCTTT. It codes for CASSLAFNEAFF.

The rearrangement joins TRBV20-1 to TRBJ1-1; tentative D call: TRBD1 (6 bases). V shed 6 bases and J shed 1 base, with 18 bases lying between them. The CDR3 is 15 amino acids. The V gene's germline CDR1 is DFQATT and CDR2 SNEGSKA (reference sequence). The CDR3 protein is CSANFPGQTNTEAFF. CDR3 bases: TGCAGTGCAAACTTCCCGGGACAAACGAACACTGAAGCTTTCTTT.